This TCR beta chain was profiled in a study of T cells in Graves' hyperthyroidism and ophthalmopathy. As regards this clonotype: As yet, its antigen is unknown.

Study-wide results and caveats: A median 6.5 months before onset, the model predicted ophthalmopathy.

This CDR3 spans 14 amino acids. Germline CDR1 SGDLS, CDR2 YYNGEE. RNA transcripts were the template for amplifying TCR beta CDR3 regions. The HTBI primer set served for first-round RT-PCR of the TCR CDR3. Each CDR3 protein gets one entry after TCRdb re-called the multiplex PCR reads with MiXCR. The sample holds hundreds of thousands of distinct CDR3 sequences, 45% seen once. This sequence joins TRBV9 and TRBJ1-2, with 12 bases identical to TRBD1. Sequencing input: peripheral blood or thyroid tissue (not recorded which). The TCR sequence derives from an adult man with Graves' disease, either hyperthyroidism or ophthalmopathy (not recorded which). The CDR3 DNA follows: TGTGCTAGAGCTAAGGGACAGGGGGCTTGGGGCTACACCTTC. Protein sequence: CARAKGQGAWGYTF.